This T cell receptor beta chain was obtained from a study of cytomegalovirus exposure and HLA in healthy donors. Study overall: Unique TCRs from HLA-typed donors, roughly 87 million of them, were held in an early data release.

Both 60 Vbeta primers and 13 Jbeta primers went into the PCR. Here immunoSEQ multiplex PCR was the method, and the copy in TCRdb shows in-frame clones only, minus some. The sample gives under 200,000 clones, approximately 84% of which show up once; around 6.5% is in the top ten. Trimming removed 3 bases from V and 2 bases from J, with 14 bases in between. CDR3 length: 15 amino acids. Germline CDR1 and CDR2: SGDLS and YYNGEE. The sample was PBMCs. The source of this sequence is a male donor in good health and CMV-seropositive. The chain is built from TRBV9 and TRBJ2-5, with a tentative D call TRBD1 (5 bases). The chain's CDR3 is CASSARPDKQETQYF. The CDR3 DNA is TGTGCCAGCAGCGCGCGACCGGACAAACAAGAGACCCAGTACTTC.